This T cell receptor (beta chain) was found in a study of T cells in Graves' hyperthyroidism and ophthalmopathy. This clonotype has at least ten counts. V lost 5 bases to trimming and J lost 7 bases, with 15 bases between them. CDR3 size: 15 residues. TCR beta CDR3 regions were amplified from RNA. TCR CDR3 underwent first-round RT-PCR with the HTBI primer set. TCRdb passed the multiplex PCR reads through MiXCR, listing each CDR3 protein once. The sample carries approximately 600,000 distinct CDR3 sequences, roughly 14% recorded once. The sequencing input was blood. The sequence derives from a woman aged 25-40 years with Graves' hyperthyroidism that later progressed to Graves' ophthalmopathy. The rearrangement joins TRBV12-3 or TRBV12-4 to TRBJ1-6; D may be TRBD1 (5 bases). Here the CDR3 reads CASSLQGTGNSPLHF. The CDR3 bases are TGTGCCAGCAGTCTCCAAGGGACGGGGAATTCACCCCTCCACTTT.